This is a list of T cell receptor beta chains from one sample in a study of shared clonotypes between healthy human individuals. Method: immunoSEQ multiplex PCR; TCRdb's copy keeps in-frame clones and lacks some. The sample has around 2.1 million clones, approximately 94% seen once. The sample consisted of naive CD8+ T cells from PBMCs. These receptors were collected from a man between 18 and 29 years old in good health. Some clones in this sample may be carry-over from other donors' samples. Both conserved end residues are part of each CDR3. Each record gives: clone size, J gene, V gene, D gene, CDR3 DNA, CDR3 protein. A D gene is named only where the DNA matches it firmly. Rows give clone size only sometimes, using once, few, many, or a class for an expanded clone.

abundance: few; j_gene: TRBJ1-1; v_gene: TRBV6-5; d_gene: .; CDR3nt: TGTGCCAGCAGTTACTCGCCACGGAACACTGAAGCTTTCTTT; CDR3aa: CASSYSPRNTEAFF
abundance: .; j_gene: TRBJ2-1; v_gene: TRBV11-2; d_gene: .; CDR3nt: TGTGCCAGCAGCTCCTCTATAAGGGCTGACAATGAGCAGTTCTTC; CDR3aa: CASSSSIRADNEQFF
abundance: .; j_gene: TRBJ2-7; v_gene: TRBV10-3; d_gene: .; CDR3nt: TGTGCCATCAGTGATGGAAGCTCCTACGAGCAGTACTTC; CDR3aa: CAISDGSSYEQYF
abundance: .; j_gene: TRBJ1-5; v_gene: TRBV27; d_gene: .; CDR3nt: TGTGCCAGCAGCCCTAGGGGGGGCGGCAATCAGCCCCAGCATTTT; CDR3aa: CASSPRGGGNQPQHF
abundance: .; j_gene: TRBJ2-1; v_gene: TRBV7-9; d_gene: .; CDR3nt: TGTGCCAGCAGCTTATGGTCCCATAGAGAGCAGTTCTTC; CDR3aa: CASSLWSHREQFF
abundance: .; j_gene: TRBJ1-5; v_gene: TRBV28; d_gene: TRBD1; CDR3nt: TGTGCCAGCACCCGCAGGACAGGGGGCCCCAATCAGCCCCAGCATTTT; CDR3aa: CASTRRTGGPNQPQHF
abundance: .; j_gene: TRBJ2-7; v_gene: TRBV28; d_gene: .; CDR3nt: TGTGCCAGCAGTTTATTTGTCCCGCCCTACGAGCAGTACTTC; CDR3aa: CASSLFVPPYEQYF
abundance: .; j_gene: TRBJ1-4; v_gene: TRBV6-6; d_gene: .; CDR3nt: TGTGCCAGCAGTTACAAGGGAACAACTAATGAAAAACTGTTTTTT; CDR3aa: CASSYKGTTNEKLFF
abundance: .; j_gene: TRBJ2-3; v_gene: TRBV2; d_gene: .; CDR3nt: TGTGCCAGCAGTGAAATCAGGCGGGATACGCAGTATTTT; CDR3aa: CASSEIRRDTQYF
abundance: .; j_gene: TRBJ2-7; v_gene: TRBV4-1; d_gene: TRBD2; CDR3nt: TGCGCCAGCAGCCAAGACAGCGGGACTAAGGGGTACGAGCAGTACTTC; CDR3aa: CASSQDSGTKGYEQYF
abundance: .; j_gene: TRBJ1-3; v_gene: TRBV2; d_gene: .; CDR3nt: TGTGCCAGCAGCGGCAGGGCTGGAAACACCATATATTTT; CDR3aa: CASSGRAGNTIYF
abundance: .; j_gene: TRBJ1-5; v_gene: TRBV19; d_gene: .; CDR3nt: TGTGCCAGTAACGGGGGGTACAGCAATCAGCCCCAGCATTTT; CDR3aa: CASNGGYSNQPQHF
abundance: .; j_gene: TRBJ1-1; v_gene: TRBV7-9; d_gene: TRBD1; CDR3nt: TGTGCCAGCAGCTTAGTTGAGGGGGCAGTTGAAGCTTTCTTT; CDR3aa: CASSLVEGAVEAFF
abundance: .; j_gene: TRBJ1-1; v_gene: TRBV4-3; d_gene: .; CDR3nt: TGCGCCAGCAGCCAAGGCCGCACTCTAGGGACTGAAGCTTTCTTT; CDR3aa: CASSQGRTLGTEAFF
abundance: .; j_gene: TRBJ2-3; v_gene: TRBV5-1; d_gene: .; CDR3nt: TGCGCCAGCAGCTTGGACCCCTATGGGGGAGATACGCAGTATTTT; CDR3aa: CASSLDPYGGDTQYF
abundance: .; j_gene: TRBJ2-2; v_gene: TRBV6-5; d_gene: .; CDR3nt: TGTGCCAGCAGTTACTCTCGAGGGTTGTACACCGGGGAGCTGTTTTTT; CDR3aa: CASSYSRGLYTGELFF
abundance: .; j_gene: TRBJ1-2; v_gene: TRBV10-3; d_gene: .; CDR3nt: TGTGCCATCAGTAGCAGGGTTTACGGCTACACCTTC; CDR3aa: CAISSRVYGYTF
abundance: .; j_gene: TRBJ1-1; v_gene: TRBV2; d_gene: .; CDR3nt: TGTGCCAGCAGTGAAACGGGGATTATGAACACTGAAGCTTTCTTT; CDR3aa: CASSETGIMNTEAFF
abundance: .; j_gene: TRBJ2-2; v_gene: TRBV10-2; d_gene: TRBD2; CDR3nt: TGCGCCAGCAGTGACGGGACTAGGGGCGCCGGGGAGCTGTTTTTT; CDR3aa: CASSDGTRGAGELFF
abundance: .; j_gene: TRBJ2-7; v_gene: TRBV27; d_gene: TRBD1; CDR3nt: TGTGCCAGCAGCTGGACAGGTCAATCCTACGAGCAGTACTTC; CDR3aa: CASSWTGQSYEQYF
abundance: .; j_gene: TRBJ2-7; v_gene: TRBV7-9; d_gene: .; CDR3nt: TGTGCCAGCAGTACAGGGTCCGAGCAGTACTTC; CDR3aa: CASSTGSEQYF
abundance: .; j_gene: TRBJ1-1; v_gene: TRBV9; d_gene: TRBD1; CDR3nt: TGTGCCAGCAGCGCCACCGGTCGGACAGGGGGTGGCACTGAAGCTTTCTTT; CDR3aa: CASSATGRTGGGTEAFF
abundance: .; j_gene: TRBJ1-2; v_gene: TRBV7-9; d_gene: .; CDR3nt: TGTGCCAGCAGCTTCTTACCGAGCCGCTATGGCTACACCTTC; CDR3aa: CASSFLPSRYGYTF
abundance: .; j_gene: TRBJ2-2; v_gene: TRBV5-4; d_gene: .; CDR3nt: TGTGCCAGCAGCTTGGCCCTAGGGGGGCCCACCGGGGAGCTGTTTTTT; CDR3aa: CASSLALGGPTGELFF
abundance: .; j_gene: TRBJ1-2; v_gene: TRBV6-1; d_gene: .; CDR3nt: TGTGCCAGCAGTGAAGTCGGGAGGGCCGTTCGCTACACCTTC; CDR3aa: CASSEVGRAVRYTF
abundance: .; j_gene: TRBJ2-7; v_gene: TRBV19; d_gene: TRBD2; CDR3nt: TGTGCCAGTAGTACTGGGACTAGCCGCTTTTTGGACGAGCAGTACTTC; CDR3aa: CASSTGTSRFLDEQYF
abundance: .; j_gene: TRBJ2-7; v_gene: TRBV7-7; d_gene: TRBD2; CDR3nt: TGTGCCAGCAGCTTAGCCGGGAGGTACGAGCAGTACTTC; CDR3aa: CASSLAGRYEQYF
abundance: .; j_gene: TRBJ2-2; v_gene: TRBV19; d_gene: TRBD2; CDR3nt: TGTGCCAGTAGTATACAAGAAGCGGGAGTGATTTCCACCGGGGAGCTGTTTTTT; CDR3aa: CASSIQEAGVISTGELFF
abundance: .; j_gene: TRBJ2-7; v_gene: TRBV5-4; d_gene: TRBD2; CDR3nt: TGTGCCAGCAGCTCTAGCGGTTCCCCCCTGGACGAGCAGTACTTC; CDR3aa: CASSSSGSPLDEQYF
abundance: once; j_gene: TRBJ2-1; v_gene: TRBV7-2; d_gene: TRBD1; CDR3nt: TGTGCCAGCAGCGAGAGCCCGGGACAGATTTACAATGAGCAGTTCTTC; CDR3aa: CASSESPGQIYNEQFF
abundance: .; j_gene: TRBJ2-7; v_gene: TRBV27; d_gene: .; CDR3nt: TGTGCCAGCAGTCCAGGGTCCACCTACGAGCAGTACTTC; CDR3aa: CASSPGSTYEQYF
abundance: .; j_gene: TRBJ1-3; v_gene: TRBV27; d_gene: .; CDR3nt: TGTGCCAGCAGATCTACCGACAGCCCTGGAAACACCATATATTTT; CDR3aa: CASRSTDSPGNTIYF
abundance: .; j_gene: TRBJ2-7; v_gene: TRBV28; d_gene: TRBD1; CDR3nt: TGTGCCAGCAACCCTAGGTTGGGGACAGGGGGGAGCGAGCAGTACTTC; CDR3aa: CASNPRLGTGGSEQYF
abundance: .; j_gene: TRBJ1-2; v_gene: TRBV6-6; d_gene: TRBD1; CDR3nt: TGTGCCAGCAGTTACTCAGGGGGCGGCTACACCTTC; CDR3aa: CASSYSGGGYTF
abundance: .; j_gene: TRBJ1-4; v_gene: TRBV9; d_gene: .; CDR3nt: TGTGCCAGCAGCCCCGCACGGGGGATGACTAATGAAAAACTGTTTTTT; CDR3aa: CASSPARGMTNEKLFF
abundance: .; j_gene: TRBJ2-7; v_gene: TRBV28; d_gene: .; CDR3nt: TGTGCCAGCACCCCAGGGAGGAACGAGCAGTACTTC; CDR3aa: CASTPGRNEQYF
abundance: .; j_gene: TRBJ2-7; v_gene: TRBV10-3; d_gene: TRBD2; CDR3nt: TGTGCCATCAGGTCGAGCGGGGGGGGCTACGAGCAGTACTTC; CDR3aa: CAIRSSGGGYEQYF
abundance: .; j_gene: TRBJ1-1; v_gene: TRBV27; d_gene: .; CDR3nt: TGTGCCAGCAGTCTAATCCCAGAGAACACTGAAGCTTTCTTT; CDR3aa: CASSLIPENTEAFF
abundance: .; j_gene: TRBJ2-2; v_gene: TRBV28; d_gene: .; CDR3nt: TGTGCCAGCAGTCTCCCGGGAGCCGGATACACCGGGGAGCTGTTTTTT; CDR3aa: CASSLPGAGYTGELFF
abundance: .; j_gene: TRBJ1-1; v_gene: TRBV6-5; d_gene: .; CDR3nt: TGTGCCAGCAGCTATCAGGGAGCCCTCACTGAAGCTTTCTTT; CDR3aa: CASSYQGALTEAFF
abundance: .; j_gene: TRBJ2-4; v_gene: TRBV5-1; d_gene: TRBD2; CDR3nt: TGCGCCAGCAGCTCCACCGGGACTACTATTCAGTACTTC; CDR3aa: CASSSTGTTIQYF
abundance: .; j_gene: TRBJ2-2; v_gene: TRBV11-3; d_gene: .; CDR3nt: TGTGCCAGCAGCTCCATGGCGGATGGGACCGGGGAGCTGTTTTTT; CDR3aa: CASSSMADGTGELFF
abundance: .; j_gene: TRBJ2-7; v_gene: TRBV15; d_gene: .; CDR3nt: TGTGCCACCAGCAGAGAAAAGACCATCGACGAGCAGTACTTC; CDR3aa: CATSREKTIDEQYF
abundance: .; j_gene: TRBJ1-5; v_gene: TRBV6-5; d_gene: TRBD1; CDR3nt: TGTGCCAGCGGAGGACAGGGGGGAAATCAGCCCCAGCATTTT; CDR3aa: CASGGQGGNQPQHF